This T cell receptor (beta chain) appears in the sequencing data of a study of blood T cell repertoires in COVID-19. Study-level background: Samples of COVID-19 (acute and convalescent) were obtained from the United States, Italy and Spain.

The CDR3 has 12 amino acids. V was clipped by 2 bases and J by 11 bases, with 9 bases between them. Authors' methods: Amplification from reference gene primers served as the basis for estimated nucleated cell counts. TCRdb keeps only in-frame clones here, not all; method: immunoSEQ multiplex PCR. The V and J calls and clone size are taken from that table; D and trimming were inferred from the DNA. This repertoire shows 15,000 to 20,000 clones, around nine tenths found once; its top ten account for about 2.5%. The source is a human donor in a cohort sampled during active COVID-19. Sequences were obtained from peripheral blood. The chain recombines TRBV12-3 or TRBV12-4 with TRBJ1-4; no definite D call. The CDR3 nucleotides are TGTGCCAGCAGTTTAAATCCGGAGAAACTGTTTTTT. Its protein product is CASSLNPEKLFF.